This TCR beta chain comes out of a study of blood T cell repertoires in COVID-19. Seattle researchers signed up patients amid active infection and tracked them longitudinally. Assay used: immunoSEQ multiplex PCR; TCRdb lists only in-frame clones, some missing. The data show more than 350,000 clones, about 89% seen once. This clone was counted ten times or more. J was trimmed by 4 bases and V by 5 bases; bases with no gene match: 5. Germline V gene lookup returns CDR1 SGHTA and CDR2 FQGNSA. CDR3 length: 14 amino acids. Source material: peripheral blood. This sequence was found in a woman aged 25 to 45 with COVID-19, enrolled during active disease. V usage is TRBV7-2 and J usage is TRBJ1-2; 9 bases line up with TRBD1. This chain's CDR3 is CASSPDRGPYGYTF. CDR3 DNA: TGTGCCAGCAGCCCGGACAGGGGCCCCTATGGCTACACCTTC.